This T cell receptor (beta chain) originates from a study of CD8+ T cells in alopecia areata. Study background: For the treated group, dosing was oral tofacitinib at 5 to 10 mg twice daily.

Treatment given: oral pan-JAK inhibitor, 5-10 mg twice daily. Following RNA extraction, reverse transcription yielded cDNA that acted as the sequencing template. This table comes from immunoSEQ multiplex PCR, and its TCRdb copy is limited to in-frame clones, with some not included. Of 130,000 to 150,000 clones detected, approximately 85% appear once; the ten largest clones hold 25%. The specimen comprised CD8+ T cells sorted from blood, sampled at week 4, from a patient treated with tofacitinib. The clonotype originates from a human donor with alopecia areata.

CDR3 protein: CASSTWDLNTEAFF. CDR3 DNA sequence: TGTGCCAGCAGCACCTGGGACCTAAACACTGAAGCTTTCTTT. V usage is TRBV7-9 and J usage is TRBJ1-1; tentative D call: TRBD1 (5 bases). CDR1 SEHNR and CDR2 FQNEAQ come from the germline V gene (reference sequence). Trimming removed 5 bases from V and 2 bases from J, with 12 bases in between. This CDR3 region has 14 residues.